The 7 T cell receptor beta chains given below trace back to one sample, sequenced in a study of shared clonotypes between healthy human individuals (dated by TCRdb to 2018 to 2021). For the CD8 naive samples, CD45RO-negative cells were positively selected for CCR7, yielding a CD45RA+CCR7+ population from which TemRA cells were excluded. To prepare the library, the immunoSEQ multiplex PCR assay was applied. The source is immuneACCESS, and TCRdb retained only in-frame sequences with V and J called. Part of the clones is not carried over; for the studies checked, unresolved V genes explain less than half of this, and the remainder is unexplained. A total of some 2 million clones appear in this sample, just under 95% of them only once. The ten top clones hold approximately 1.2% of the sample. The sequenced material came from naive CD8+ T cells sorted from blood. Reading the label with the study, this specimen's cell subset or site is: CD45RA+CCR7+. The receptors were gathered from a young man in good health.

Only a few counts were recorded for this clone. The chain recombines TRBV5-4 with TRBJ2-7, with 7 bases identical to TRBD2. The CDR3 is 15 residues long. Germline-derived CDR1 and CDR2 are SGHNT and YYREEE (reference sequence). Germline trimming cut 0 bases from V and 5 bases from J; bases unmatched to any gene: 8. The CDR3 region has the DNA TGTGCCAGCAGCTTGGGGAGCGGGAACCTCAACGAGCAGTACTTC. Translated, it gives CASSLGSGNLNEQYF. The full variable domain, rest sourced from reference TRBV5-4 and TRBJ2-7, is ETGVTQSPTHLIKTRGQQVTLRCSSQSGHNTVSWYQQALGQGPQFIFQYYREEENGRGNFPPRFSGLQFPNYSSELNVNALELDDSALYLCASSLGSGNLNEQYFGPGTRLTVT.

This CDR3 is CASSLAEAKNIQYF. In nucleotides, the CDR3 is TGTGCCAGCAGCCTGGCGGAAGCCAAAAACATTCAGTACTTC. The chain couples TRBV5-4 to TRBJ2-4; D is unclear. V lost 4 bases to trimming and J lost 0 bases, with 8 bases between them. The CDR3 covers 14 residues. Germline CDR1 is SGHNT and CDR2 is YYREEE (reference sequence).

V and J are TRBV5-1 and TRBJ2-2; D remains unclear. The CDR3 sequence is 13 residues long. The V and J ends lost 7 bases and 5 bases respectively, with 12 bases between them. Germline V gene lookup returns CDR1 SGHRS and CDR2 YFSETQ. This CDR3 reads CASAVVETGELFF. Written as DNA, the CDR3 is TGCGCCAGCGCGGTGGTCGAAACCGGGGAGCTGTTTTTT.

Comment on this clone: This same CDR3 is encoded by further DNA sequences in the sample. J is TRBJ1-2 and V is TRBV28; 7 bases agree with TRBD1. The J segment lost 6 bases and the V segment lost 5 bases, leaving 9 bases of the junction unmatched. This CDR3 has 14 amino acids. Germline V gene sequence: CDR1 MDHEN, CDR2 SYDVKM. CDR3 DNA: TGTGCCAGCAGTGCCACCGGGACAGTAGATGGCTACACCTTC. Translation: CASSATGTVDGYTF.

V and J are TRBV5-4 and TRBJ2-7, with D possibly being TRBD1 (6 bases). Trimming pared 0 bases from V and 2 bases from J, leaving 18 bases between. Germline loops: CDR1 SGHNT, CDR2 YYREEE (reference sequence). The CDR3 loop spans 17 amino acids. CDR3 DNA sequence: TGTGCCAGCAGCTTGGGAGTTGGGCAGGGGTTGCCCTACGAGCAGTACTTC. This sequence encodes CASSLGVGQGLPYEQYF.

The V gene is TRBV28, the J gene TRBJ2-7, with unresolved D. The CDR3 extends over 14 amino acids. Germline CDR1 MDHEN, CDR2 SYDVKM. V was trimmed by 5 bases and J by 6 bases, leaving 17 bases between them. The CDR3 is CASSPGPWSAEQYF. In nucleotides, the CDR3 is TGTGCCAGCAGTCCCGGGCCCTGGTCGGCCGAGCAGTACTTC.

The J gene is TRBJ2-7, the V gene TRBV29-1, with 9 bases aligning to TRBD1. CDR3 length equals 13 residues. Germline V gene data show CDR1 as SQVTM and CDR2 as ANQGSEA. The V gene end was trimmed by 4 bases and the J gene end by 1 base; junction bases not matched to a gene: 2. In nucleotides, the CDR3 is TGCAGCGTTGCGACAGGGGGGTCCTACGAGCAGTACTTC. Its translation is CSVATGGSYEQYF.